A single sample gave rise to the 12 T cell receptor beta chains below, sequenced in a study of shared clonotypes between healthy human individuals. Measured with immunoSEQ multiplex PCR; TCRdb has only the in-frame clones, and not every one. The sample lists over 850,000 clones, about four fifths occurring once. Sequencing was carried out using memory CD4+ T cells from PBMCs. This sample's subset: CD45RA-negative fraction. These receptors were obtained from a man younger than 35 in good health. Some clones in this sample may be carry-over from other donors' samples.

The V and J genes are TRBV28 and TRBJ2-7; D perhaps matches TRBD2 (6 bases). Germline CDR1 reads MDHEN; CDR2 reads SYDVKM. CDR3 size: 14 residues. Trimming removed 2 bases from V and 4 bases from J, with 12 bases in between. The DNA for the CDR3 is TGTGCCAGCAGTTTAAGTCAGCGGGTATACGAGCAGTACTTC. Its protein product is CASSLSQRVYEQYF.

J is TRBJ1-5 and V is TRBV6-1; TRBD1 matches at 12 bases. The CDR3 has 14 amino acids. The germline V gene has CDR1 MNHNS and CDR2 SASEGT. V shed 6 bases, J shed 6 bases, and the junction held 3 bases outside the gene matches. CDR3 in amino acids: CASRGDRGLQPQHF. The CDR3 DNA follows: TGTGCCAGCAGGGGGGACAGGGGGCTTCAGCCCCAGCATTTT.

The CDR3 loop is CASKGGSGSSSYNEQFF. CDR3 nucleotide sequence: TGTGCCAGCAAGGGGGGTAGCGGGAGTAGCTCCTACAATGAGCAGTTCTTC. This chain joins TRBV2 and TRBJ2-1; 9 bases line up with TRBD2. V shed 7 bases, J shed 0 bases, and the junction held 10 bases outside the gene matches. Germline V gives CDR1 SNHLY, CDR2 FYNNEI. This CDR3 has 17 residues.

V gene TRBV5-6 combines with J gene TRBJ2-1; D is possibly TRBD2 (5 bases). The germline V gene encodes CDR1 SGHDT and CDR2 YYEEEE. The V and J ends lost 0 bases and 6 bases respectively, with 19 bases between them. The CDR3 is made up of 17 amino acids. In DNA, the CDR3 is TGTGCCAGCAGCTTGGGGTCGGGGAGCAACCTTCTCAATGAGCAGTTCTTC. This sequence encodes CASSLGSGSNLLNEQFF.

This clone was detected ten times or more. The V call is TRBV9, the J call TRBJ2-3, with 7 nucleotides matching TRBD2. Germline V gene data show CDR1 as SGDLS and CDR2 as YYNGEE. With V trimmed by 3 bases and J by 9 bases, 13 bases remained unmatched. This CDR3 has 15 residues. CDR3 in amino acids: CASSDSAGVAGTQYF. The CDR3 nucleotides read TGTGCCAGCAGCGACTCCGCGGGAGTGGCTGGGACGCAGTATTTT.

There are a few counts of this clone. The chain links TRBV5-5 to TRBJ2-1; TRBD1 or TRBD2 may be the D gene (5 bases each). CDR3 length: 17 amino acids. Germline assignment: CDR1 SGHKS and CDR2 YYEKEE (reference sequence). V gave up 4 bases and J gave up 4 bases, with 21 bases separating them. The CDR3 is CASSPGSPRAVYNEQFF. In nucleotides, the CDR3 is TGTGCCAGCAGCCCGGGAAGCCCCAGGGCTGTATACAATGAGCAGTTCTTC.

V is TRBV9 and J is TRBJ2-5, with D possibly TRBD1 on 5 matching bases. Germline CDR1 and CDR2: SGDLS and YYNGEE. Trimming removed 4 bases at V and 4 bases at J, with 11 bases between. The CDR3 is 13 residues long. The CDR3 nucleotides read TGTGCCAGCAGCCCGGATCAGGGAGAGACCCAGTACTTC. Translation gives CASSPDQGETQYF.

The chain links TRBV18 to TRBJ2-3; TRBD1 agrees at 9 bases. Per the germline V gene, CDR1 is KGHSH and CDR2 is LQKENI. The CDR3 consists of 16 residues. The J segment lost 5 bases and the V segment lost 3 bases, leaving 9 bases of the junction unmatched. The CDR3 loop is CASSPGRTGAEDTQYF. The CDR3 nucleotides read TGTGCCAGCTCACCGGGTCGGACAGGGGCGGAAGATACGCAGTATTTT.

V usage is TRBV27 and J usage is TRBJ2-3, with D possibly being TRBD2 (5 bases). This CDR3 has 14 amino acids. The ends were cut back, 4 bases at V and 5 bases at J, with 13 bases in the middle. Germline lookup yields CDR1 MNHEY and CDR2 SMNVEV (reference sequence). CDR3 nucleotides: TGTGCCAGCAGTTGGCGCTACGGGAAAGATACGCAGTATTTT. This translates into CASSWRYGKDTQYF.

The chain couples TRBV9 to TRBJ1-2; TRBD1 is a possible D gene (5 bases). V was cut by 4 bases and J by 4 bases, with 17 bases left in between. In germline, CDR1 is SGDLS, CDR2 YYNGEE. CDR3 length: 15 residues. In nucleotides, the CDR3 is TGTGCCAGCAGCCCCATGTGGGGGGACGGCTATGGCTACACCTTC. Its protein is CASSPMWGDGYGYTF.

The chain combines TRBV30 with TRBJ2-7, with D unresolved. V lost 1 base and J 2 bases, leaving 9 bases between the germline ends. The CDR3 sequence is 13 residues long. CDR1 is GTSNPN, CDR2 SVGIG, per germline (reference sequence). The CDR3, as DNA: TGTGCCTGGAGTGAGGAAAGGACCTACGAGCAGTACTTC. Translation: CAWSEERTYEQYF.

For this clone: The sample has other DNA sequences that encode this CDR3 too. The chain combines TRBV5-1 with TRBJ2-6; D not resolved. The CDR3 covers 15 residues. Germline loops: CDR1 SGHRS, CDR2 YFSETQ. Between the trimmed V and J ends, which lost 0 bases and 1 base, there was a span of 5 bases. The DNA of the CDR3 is TGCGCCAGCAGCTTGGATTTATCTGGGGCCAACGTCCTGACTTTC. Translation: CASSLDLSGANVLTF. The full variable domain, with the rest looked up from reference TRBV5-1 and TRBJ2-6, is KAGVTQTPRYLIKTRGQQVTLSCSPISGHRSVSWYQQTPGQGLQFLFEYFSETQRNKGNFPGRFSGRQFSNSRSEMNVSTLELGDSALYLCASSLDLSGANVLTFGAGSRLTVL.